This TCR beta chain was recorded in a study of cytomegalovirus exposure and HLA in healthy donors (dated by TCRdb to 2016 to 2017). Regarding the complete study: According to an earlier analysis of a few hundred of the donors, about 179 million T cells yielded roughly 110 million unique TCR beta sequences and about 300 Gb of sequence data. An early release covering roughly 580 HLA-typed donors comprised approximately 290 gigabases of sequencing data and around 85 million unique TCR sequences. Of the roughly 410 genotyped donors, 81% were placed in the genetic ancestry cluster associated with self-reported Caucasian donors. The aim of the study was to test whether cataloging public T cell receptors could identify signatures of past pathogen exposure. The study used immunosequencing to profile the T cell repertoires of 666 subjects and linked those repertoires to cytomegalovirus serostatus. In addition to the first cohort of several hundred subjects, a separate validation cohort of approximately 110 different subjects was used. The study combined high-throughput TCR immunosequencing, statistical association of individual TCRs with disease status, and machine learning to predict cytomegalovirus infection status. In a later analysis, previously published TCR beta repertoires from 670 or so donors were re-analyzed and high-resolution HLA genotyping was added so that TCR occurrence patterns could be studied. In the later analysis, no new phenotypic data were used to find candidate immune exposures; instead, reliance was placed on TCR beta sequences and their occurrence across donors. An earlier analysis of 500 to 650 of the donors applied high-throughput TCR beta sequencing to assess whether each TCR beta V gene segment acted as functional or pseudogenic. Donor age, sex, ethnicity and CMV serostatus were compiled alongside the repertoire data. A later genetic analysis used genome-wide SNP genotypes for about three fifths of the 666 donors, treating that subset as a discovery cohort. Every discovery cohort repertoire had been produced on one sequencing platform. HLA typing covered class I and class II loci at four-digit resolution. The number of donors typed differed by locus, with about 629-630 for A, B, C, DRB1 and DQB1, about 500 for DQA1, under 610 for DPA1, and 472 for DPB1. Roughly five DR-DQ haplotypes were handled as single units for association and clustering because linkage in the cohort was strong. Across under 500 genotyped donors of the cohort, an average of approximately 200,000 unique TCR beta nucleotide sequences per donor were sequenced, and roughly 20% of those sequences were non-productive. Overall results and qualifications from the work: A further reported finding was that TCR beta sequences accurately predicted the HLA-A and HLA-B alleles for most subjects in the first cohort. The presence/absence analyses assumed that sequencing depth was roughly uniform across donors, and that assumption may not be true. Because the 87-base-pair reads could not distinguish some IMGT-functional V segments, including TRBV6-2 and TRBV6-3, those segments were excluded. Compared with the roughly 670-donor mean, donors in an Asian-associated ancestry cluster had fewer N-insertions in productive TCRs, according to a later genetic analysis. V-gene and J-gene trimming of TCR beta chains was associated with a missense DCLRE1C variant in a later genetic analysis, and the association was replicated in an independent cohort. Strong co-occurrence of HLA alleles, especially DR and DQ, made assigning TCR associations to individual alleles difficult. In a later analysis, most CMV-associated TCR beta chains were found to appear HLA-restricted, with HLA associations seemingly driven largely by CMV exposure. A later analysis reported that several top co-occurrence clusters appeared linked to parvovirus B19, influenza, CMV and Epstein-Barr virus. In a later analysis, around 17,000 TCR beta sequences were associated with specific HLA alleles at a false discovery rate of 0.05. While some public TCRs were present in many individuals, most TCR sequences turned up only very rarely across donors. Correlated functional status among segregating V segments might reflect linkage disequilibrium, but an unknown experimental factor could not be ruled out. CMV serostatus was the only immune exposure information available for the cohort. In this cohort, only TCR beta chains were sequenced, and detectable features were limited by the absence of alpha or paired-chain data. In an earlier analysis of 587 of the donors, most TCR beta V segments were observed in productive rearrangements about 90% or about 30% of the time, broadly matching IMGT annotations. Three of the identified cytomegalovirus-associated TCR beta chains were confirmed in vitro to be specific for cytomegalovirus antigens. A later analysis found that HLA-associated TCR beta chains were more clonally expanded and had lower generation probabilities than equally common non-associated chains. Because HLA typing was missing for some donors at each locus, association tests included only the typed subset. The earlier analysis of 587 of the donors excluded 15 to 20 rarely observed V segments, including chromosome 9 orphons, because counts were too low. In a later analysis, TCR association rates were found to vary across HLA loci, with the most associated TCRs seen for DRB1 alleles and the fewest for HLA-C alleles. A cluster of highly shared sequence variants was judged likely to be a technical artifact of the sequencing pipeline. The classifier was reported to diagnose cytomegalovirus status with high specificity and sensitivity in both the original and validation cohorts. According to the authors, the approach could potentially be generalized to other disease states and immunological phenotypes. The study gave a list of 150 to 200 TCR beta chains associated with cytomegalovirus.

Only a few counts were recorded for this clone. Its recognized antigen is unknown. Base-call qualities are not available, and no considerably larger clone is one nucleotide away. Including cysteine and phenylalanine, the CDR3 has 13 amino acids. Left in the record is the CDR3 DNA by itself, 39 bases read in frame from the first base. V is cut back by 9 bases and J by 5 bases, with 6 bases in the junction unmatched. Based on the germline V gene (reference sequence), the CDR1 and CDR2 sequences are LNHDA and SQIVND. To prepare the library, the immunoSEQ multiplex PCR assay was applied. The multiplex PCR relied on a mix of 60 forward primers for TCR Vbeta segments and 13 reverse primers for TCR Jbeta segments. Amplification of the CDR3 region of rearranged TCR beta genes was performed with a multiplex PCR assay on genomic DNA. The Illumina HiSeq System was used to sequence the amplified TCR beta libraries as 87-base-pair reads. Per the authors' processing: A later analysis counted about 76 million unique TCR beta chains across the 650 to 800 repertoires, and 9 million to 14 million of these chains were shared by at least two donors. Raw reads were error-corrected and collapsed into unique sequences with a nearest-neighbor algorithm that merged closely related sequences to remove PCR and sequencing errors. V, D and J gene segments were assigned by aligning CDR3 sequences to IMGT reference sequences. For a sequence to be retained, a match of at least six nucleotides to both a V gene segment and a J gene segment was required. Rearrangements were called productive when the CDR3 lacked stop codons and stayed in frame with V and J; all others were non-productive. CDR3 was defined according to IMGT convention as the region running from the second conserved V-encoded cysteine to the conserved J-encoded phenylalanine. Sequences without an unambiguous match to a single V gene segment were excluded from the earlier analysis of about 600 of the donors. In an earlier analysis of 587 of the donors, V segments were called functional above 56.7% productive rearrangements and were called segregating when the between-donor standard deviation exceeded 5%. A statistical classification framework was developed to diagnose cytomegalovirus status using the catalog of TCR beta chain sequences. In a later analysis, V and J genes were assigned by comparing TCR nucleotide sequences against IMGT/GENE-DB human TR gene sequences. Using the TCRdist pipeline, a later analysis assigned CDR3 sequences along with most-parsimonious VDJ recombination scenarios. In a later analysis, each TCR beta chain was defined by its CDR3 amino acid sequence together with its V-gene family, and reads lacking a unique V-gene family were excluded. A later analysis removed 592 highly shared, low-generation-probability nucleotide sequences to deal with suspected cross-contamination and a sequencing artifact. In a later analysis, a clonal expansion index was calculated for each public chain from normalized within-repertoire ranks of inferred template counts. Generation probabilities in a later analysis came from a VDJ recombination model fitted to out-of-frame rearrangements, and those results were checked against IGoR. In a later analysis, TCR-TCR, TCR-HLA and TCR-CMV co-occurrence was scored with hypergeometric tests, and a repertoire-size bias correction was applied to TCR pairs. False discovery rates were estimated in a later analysis by permuting HLA or CMV assignments 20 times. In a later analysis, co-occurring TCRs were grouped using DBSCAN, and TCRdist sequence similarity was added for clustering within HLA-allele-positive subsets. Repertoires with fewer than 30,000 or more than 120,000 public chains, plus five repertoires with anomalous nucleotide sharing, were excluded from co-occurrence clustering. TCRdb mirrors the immuneACCESS table, restricted to in-frame sequences. Some clones are absent from its copies; in checked studies, under half trace to an unresolved V gene, and the reason for the others is unknown. V and J calls and clone size come straight from that table; D and trimming were deduced from the DNA. This sample has 150,000 to 200,000 clones in its table, and more than 80% of those were observed once. The ten most abundant clones make up 1.9% of the sample.

The cohort comprised 550 to 700 healthy bone marrow donors. At the time of sampling, all cohort members were nominally healthy, though unrecorded immune exposures were likely present. The donor was CMV seronegative and belonged to the group of approximately 320 seronegative cohort members. A peripheral blood sample was collected from each donor, and TCR beta sequencing was performed on peripheral blood mononuclear cells. Genomic DNA extraction from the blood cell samples was performed with the Qiagen DNeasy Blood Extraction Kit. The sequencing input was PBMCs. The chain employs TRBV19 and TRBJ1-4; 7 bases in the junction line up with TRBD1. This sequence was found in a young woman in good health and CMV-seronegative. The nucleotides read TGTGCCAGCGGAGACAGGGTCAATGAAAAACTGTTTTTT. It encodes CASGDRVNEKLFF.